Below, 31 T cell receptor beta chains from the same sample are listed, as sequenced in a study of blood T cell repertoires in COVID-19. This table comes from immunoSEQ multiplex PCR, and its TCRdb copy is limited to in-frame clones, with some not included. Of 200,000 or so clones listed, 70% to 85% are singletons. The sample consisted of peripheral blood. Receptors originate from a human donor with acute or convalescent COVID-19. The donor label of this sample is uncertain.

About this clone itself: Different DNA sequences within this sample yield the same CDR3. The CDR3 sequence: CASSSGQGNQPQHF. In DNA, the CDR3 is TGTGCCAGCTCGTCGGGACAGGGCAATCAGCCCCAGCATTTT. The V and J genes are TRBV18 and TRBJ1-5; 8 nucleotides match TRBD1. CDR1 is KGHSH, CDR2 LQKENI, per germline. CDR3 size: 14 residues. V shed 6 bases, J shed 2 bases, and the junction held 3 bases outside the gene matches.

The V call is TRBV7-2, the J call TRBJ2-1; 7 bases align to TRBD1. V shed 6 bases and J 1 base; nucleotides not matched to a gene: 6. The germline V gene has CDR1 SGHTA and CDR2 FQGNSA. This CDR3 spans 15 amino acids. The DNA for the CDR3 is TGTGCCAGCAGAACCGGGACAGAGTCCTACAATGAGCAGTTCTTC. This codes for CASRTGTESYNEQFF.

V gene TRBV18 combines with J gene TRBJ1-1; possibly TRBD1 for D (5 bases). The germline V and J ends were trimmed by 3 bases and 1 base, with 9 bases remaining between them. Germline V gene lookup returns CDR1 KGHSH and CDR2 LQKENI. The CDR3 runs to 14 residues. CDR3 sequence reads: CASSPQGRNTEAFF. In DNA, the CDR3 is TGTGCCAGCTCACCTCAGGGTCGGAACACTGAAGCTTTCTTT.

J is TRBJ2-2 and V is TRBV4-2; the D is unclear. From germline, CDR1 is LGHNA and CDR2 YNFKEQ. The CDR3 sequence is 17 residues long. V lost 0 bases and J lost 4, with 15 bases in between. This CDR3 is CASSQDQVRLPTGELFF. The CDR3 coding sequence is TGTGCCAGCAGCCAAGATCAAGTCAGGCTTCCCACCGGGGAGCTGTTTTTT.

This clone was found a few times. This chain's CDR3 is CASRLGPMNTEAFF. Written as DNA, the CDR3 is TGTGCCAGCAGACTAGGTCCAATGAACACTGAAGCTTTCTTT. The chain combines TRBV6-4 with TRBJ1-1; D is ambiguous. Germline V CDR1 and CDR2: MRHNA, SNTAGT. CDR3 length equals 14 residues. V shed 6 bases and J shed 0 bases, with 11 bases lying between them.

The genes are TRBV15 and TRBJ2-5; D possibly corresponds to TRBD1 (6 bases). The germline CDR1 and CDR2 sequences are LNHNV and YYDKDF (reference sequence). The CDR3 is 16 residues long. Trimming took 3 bases from V and 6 from J, leaving 20 bases between them. The DNA for the CDR3 is TGTGCCACCAGCAGTGGGGTTGGGGCAGGGGAAAAGACCCAGTACTTC. Translated: CATSSGVGAGEKTQYF. Full variable domain (outside the CDR3, taken from reference TRBV15 and TRBJ2-5): DAMVIQNPRYQVTQFGKPVTLSCSQTLNHNVMYWYQQKSSQAPKLLFHYYDKDFNNEADTPDNFQSRRPNTSFCFLDIRSPGLGDTAMYLCATSSGVGAGEKTQYFGPGTRLLVL.

V and J are TRBV10-3 and TRBJ2-1; a weak D match, TRBD2 (6 bases). Germline CDR1 is ENHRY and CDR2 is SYGVKD. The ends were cut back, 1 base at V and 3 bases at J, with 10 bases in the middle. This CDR3 region has 15 residues. The CDR3 DNA reads as TGTGCCATCAGTGAGTTGGCGACTAGCTACAATGAGCAGTTCTTC. This translates into CAISELATSYNEQFF.

This sequence joins TRBV2 and TRBJ2-3; 9 bases agree with TRBD2. The CDR3 contains 15 residues. The ends lost 1 base at V and 14 bases at J; junction bases unmatched: 13. The V gene's germline CDR1 is SNHLY and CDR2 FYNNEI. CDR3 amino acids: CASSEGGRSSGSWYF. CDR3 DNA sequence: TGTGCCAGCAGTGAAGGTGGGCGGAGTAGCGGGAGTTGGTATTTT.

Here the CDR3 DNA reads TGTGCCAGCAGTCCGGGGGACAGGGGCTCGGGGTACTTC. Residues: CASSPGDRGSGYF. The J gene is TRBJ2-7, the V gene TRBV2; 10 positions match TRBD1. The CDR3 contains 13 residues. In germline, CDR1 is SNHLY, CDR2 FYNNEI. After removal of 5 bases from V and 12 bases from J, the junction contained 10 bases not matched to a gene.

The chain recombines TRBV18 with TRBJ1-2; 7 bases align to TRBD1. The junction had 5 bases not matched to a gene; V was cut back by 1 base and J by 3 bases. Germline CDR1 and CDR2: KGHSH and LQKENI. This CDR3 has 15 amino acids. The CDR3 sequence: CASSPRQGFDYGYTF. For the CDR3, the DNA is TGTGCCAGCTCACCACGACAGGGTTTTGACTATGGCTACACCTTC.

Details on this clone: The sample has other DNA sequences that encode this CDR3 too. The CDR3 nucleotides are TGTGCCAGCAGCTCCGGGGGGTCTGGGGCCAACGTCCTGACTTTC. Its translation: CASSSGGSGANVLTF. This chain joins TRBV5-6 and TRBJ2-6; 7 positions match TRBD2. Per germline, CDR1 SGHDT and CDR2 YYEEEE. V gave up 3 bases and J gave up 1 base; unmatched junction bases: 1. The CDR3 consists of 15 residues.

The chain has TRBV5-8 and TRBJ1-2; 9 bases match TRBD1. Germline V gene lookup returns CDR1 SGHTS and CDR2 YDEGEE. Losses at the gene ends were 0 bases for V and 5 bases for J; bases not matched to a gene: 11. This CDR3 is built from 17 residues. The CDR3 region is CASSLGAGTGFGYGYTF. The DNA for the CDR3 is TGTGCCAGCAGCTTGGGGGCCGGGACAGGGTTTGGATATGGCTACACCTTC.

The chain has TRBV4-2 and TRBJ1-5, with D hard to call. The V gene lost 4 bases and the J gene lost 1 base, with 14 bases spanning the gap. Germline assignment: CDR1 LGHNA and CDR2 YNFKEQ. This CDR3 has 16 amino acids. DNA for the CDR3: TGTGCCAGCAGCCCATTACCCTCAGGCAGCAATCAGCCCCAGCATTTT. This translates into CASSPLPSGSNQPQHF.

V gene TRBV9 combines with J gene TRBJ2-3; 16 bases align to TRBD2. Germline V lookup: CDR1 SGDLS, CDR2 YYNGEE. The CDR3 spans 18 residues. V trimming: 4 bases; J trimming: 5 bases; junction bases outside the gene matches: 10. The CDR3 loop is CASSSMGLAGGPEDTQYF. DNA for the CDR3: TGTGCCAGCAGCTCCATGGGACTAGCGGGAGGGCCTGAAGATACGCAGTATTTT.

The chain employs TRBV30 and TRBJ2-1, with D maybe TRBD2 (6 bases). This CDR3 region has 14 residues. Looked up from germline, CDR1 is GTSNPN and CDR2 is SVGIG (reference sequence). V was shortened by 2 bases and J by 8 bases, with 16 bases between the two germline ends. Here the CDR3 reads CAWSKGGPVDEQFF. CDR3 in DNA: TGTGCCTGGAGTAAAGGAGGGCCTGTAGATGAGCAGTTCTTC.

V gene TRBV7-6 combines with J gene TRBJ2-7, with D tentatively TRBD2 (5 bases). CDR1 is SGHVS and CDR2 is FNYEAQ in the germline V gene. The CDR3 has 13 residues. V shed 5 bases and J shed 5 bases, with 13 bases lying between them. The CDR3 coding sequence is TGTGCCAGCAGCCTAGATGAGGGAAACGAGCAGTACTTC. Translated, it gives CASSLDEGNEQYF.

The genes are TRBV7-2 and TRBJ2-2, with 12 bases lining up with TRBD2. Germline V CDR1 and CDR2: SGHTA, FQGNSA. Trimming at V came to 5 bases and at J to 7 bases, leaving 5 bases not matched to a gene. The CDR3 is 15 residues long. The CDR3 nucleotides read TGTGCCAGCAGCCGGACTAGCGGGACGGTCGGGGAGCTGTTTTTT. This gives the protein CASSRTSGTVGELFF.

The V call is TRBV5-1, the J call TRBJ1-1; 7 bases align to TRBD1. Germline assignment: CDR1 SGHRS and CDR2 YFSETQ. J gave up 6 bases and V 4 bases, and 12 bases lay outside the gene matches. This CDR3 has 15 amino acids. CDR3 residues: CASSADRVIAPEAFF. The CDR3 DNA reads as TGCGCCAGCAGCGCCGACAGGGTTATCGCGCCTGAAGCTTTCTTT.

The chain carries TRBV5-1 and TRBJ1-6; the D is unclear. The CDR3 has 16 amino acids. The germline V gene encodes CDR1 SGHRS and CDR2 YFSETQ. Trimming pared 0 bases from V and 7 bases from J, leaving 14 bases between. CDR3 nucleotides: TGCGCCAGCAGCTTGGATGCCGGGCCGGGAAATTCACCCCTCCACTTT. Amino acids: CASSLDAGPGNSPLHF.

This chain uses TRBV6-5 with TRBJ2-1; possible D gene TRBD2, 5 bases. Between the trimmed V and J ends, which lost 7 bases and 0 bases, there was a span of 7 bases. Germline CDR1 and CDR2: MNHEY and SVGAGI. The CDR3 loop spans 13 amino acids. CDR3 sequence (DNA): TGTGCCAGCACTAGCAACTCCTACAATGAGCAGTTCTTC. Encoded protein: CASTSNSYNEQFF.

This clone has only one observation. The rearrangement joins TRBV13 to TRBJ1-4, with 11 bases lining up with TRBD1. The V segment lost 5 bases and the J segment 4 bases; nucleotides outside the gene matches: 9. Germline V lookup: CDR1 PRHDT, CDR2 FYEKMQ (reference sequence). The CDR3 is made up of 17 amino acids. CDR3 sequence reads: CASSRRDRGLVNEKLFF. DNA for the CDR3: TGTGCCAGCAGCCGACGGGACAGGGGGTTAGTTAATGAAAAACTGTTTTTT.

The genes are TRBV7-9 and TRBJ1-6; a weak D match, TRBD1 (6 bases). The CDR3 runs to 16 residues. The V gene's germline CDR1 is SEHNR and CDR2 FQNEAQ (reference sequence). Trimming removed 2 bases at V and 8 bases at J, with 16 bases between. The chain's CDR3 is CASSLRGRGSDSPLHF. CDR3 sequence (DNA): TGTGCCAGCAGCTTAAGGGGGAGGGGGTCGGATTCACCCCTCCACTTT. The whole variable domain, filled in from reference TRBV7-9 and TRBJ1-6, reads DTGVSQNPRHKITKRGQNVTFRCDPISEHNRLYWYRQTLGQGPEFLTYFQNEAQLEKSRLLSDRFSAERPKGSFSTLEIQRTEQGDSAMYLCASSLRGRGSDSPLHFGNGTRLTVT.

J is TRBJ2-2 and V is TRBV27; TRBD2 matches 15 bases. The trim removed 5 bases at V and 4 bases at J, leaving 5 bases unmatched. CDR3 size: 17 residues. The germline V gene encodes CDR1 MNHEY and CDR2 SMNVEV (reference sequence). CDR3 sequence reads: CASSGLAGGPVTGELFF. CDR3 bases: TGTGCCAGCAGTGGACTAGCGGGAGGGCCGGTCACCGGGGAGCTGTTTTTT.

This chain links TRBV19 with TRBJ2-1, with a weak D call TRBD2 (5 bases). The germline V and J ends were trimmed by 7 bases and 4 bases, with 20 bases remaining between them. The length of the CDR3 is 16 residues. The germline V gene has CDR1 LNHDA and CDR2 SQIVND (reference sequence). The CDR3 protein is CASTRALDRNYNEQFF. DNA of the CDR3: TGTGCCAGTACGCGGGCCTTGGATCGTAATTACAATGAGCAGTTCTTC. The complete variable domain, with remaining parts taken from reference TRBV19 and TRBJ2-1, reads DGGITQSPKYLFRKEGQNVTLSCEQNLNHDAMYWYRQDPGQGLRLIYYSQIVNDFQKGDIAEGYSVSREKKESFPLTVTSAQKNPTAFYLCASTRALDRNYNEQFFGPGTRLTVL.

J is TRBJ1-1 and V is TRBV6-5; D is perhaps TRBD1 (5 bases). The germline V and J ends were trimmed by 6 bases and 1 base, with 9 bases remaining between them. Looked up from germline, CDR1 is MNHEY and CDR2 is SVGAGI. This CDR3 is 13 amino acids long. The CDR3 protein is CASSKQENTEAFF. CDR3 nucleotides: TGTGCCAGCAGCAAACAGGAGAACACTGAAGCTTTCTTT.

V usage is TRBV15 and J usage is TRBJ2-2, with TRBD1 identical over 10 bases. Per germline, CDR1 LNHNV and CDR2 YYDKDF (reference sequence). The CDR3 is 16 amino acids. The ends lost 1 base at V and 7 bases at J; junction bases unmatched: 6. The DNA of the CDR3 is TGTGCCACCAGCAGAGCGGGACAGGGGTTTGGCGGGGAGCTGTTTTTT. It specifies CATSRAGQGFGGELFF. Complete variable domain (other parts from reference TRBV15 and TRBJ2-2): DAMVIQNPRYQVTQFGKPVTLSCSQTLNHNVMYWYQQKSSQAPKLLFHYYDKDFNNEADTPDNFQSRRPNTSFCFLDIRSPGLGDTAMYLCATSRAGQGFGGELFFGEGSRLTVL.

This clone was counted once. The chain combines TRBV2 with TRBJ1-5; TRBD1 is a possible D gene (6 bases). The germline gives CDR1 SNHLY, CDR2 FYNNEI. CDR3 length: 13 amino acids. Trimming cost V 7 bases and J 0 bases, with 7 bases left between them. The CDR3 DNA follows: TGTGCCAGCAACAGGGATAGCAATCAGCCCCAGCATTTT. It codes for CASNRDSNQPQHF.

V is TRBV18 and J is TRBJ2-1; 12 bases are shared with TRBD2. The CDR3 length is 15 residues. Germline V gene data show CDR1 as KGHSH and CDR2 as LQKENI. J lost 9 bases, V lost 2 bases, and 5 bases had no gene match. The CDR3 spells CASSPALAGGGEQFF. In nucleotides, the CDR3 is TGTGCCAGCTCACCAGCCCTAGCGGGAGGGGGTGAGCAGTTCTTC.

CDR3 bases: TGTGCCAGCAGCTTAGAACTAGCGGGGAGCACAGATACGCAGTATTTT. Amino acids: CASSLELAGSTDTQYF. This rearrangement joins TRBV7-2 to TRBJ2-3; TRBD2 aligns across 10 bases. The CDR3 contains 16 residues. From germline, CDR1 is SGHTA and CDR2 FQGNSA. V was clipped by 1 base and J by 0 bases; unmatched bases: 1.

The gene calls are TRBV7-6 and TRBJ2-5; TRBD2 might be the D (5 bases). CDR1 is SGHVS and CDR2 is FNYEAQ in the germline V gene. The CDR3 contains 15 residues. Deletions cut 3 bases from V and 5 bases from J, with 16 bases between. This CDR3 reads CASSLGGPPRETQYF. CDR3 DNA sequence: TGTGCCAGCAGCTTGGGCGGGCCTCCCCGGGAGACCCAGTACTTC. Looking up the rest from reference TRBV7-6 and TRBJ2-5 gives the full variable domain: GAGVSQSPRYKVTKRGQDVALRCDPISGHVSLYWYRQALGQGPEFLTYFNYEAQQDKSGLPNDRFSAERPEGSISTLTIQRTEQRDSAMYRCASSLGGPPRETQYFGPGTRLLVL.

The V and J genes are TRBV24-1 and TRBJ2-1; 16 positions match TRBD2. The CDR3 consists of 16 residues. Germline lookup yields CDR1 KGHDR and CDR2 SFDVKD. After removal of 9 bases from V and 4 bases from J, the junction contained 5 bases not matched to a gene. The CDR3 nucleotides read TGTGCCACCTCGGGACTAGCGGGAGGGAATTACAATGAGCAGTTCTTC. Protein: CATSGLAGGNYNEQFF.